The present entry profiles one TCR beta chain with its context. Its target is unknown. Each sample used roughly 2.24–4.92 ug genomic DNA, matched between paired samples. Clones were sequenced by immunoSEQ multiplex PCR, and TCRdb holds only the in-frame ones, with some missing. The data hold thousands of clones, with roughly 90% observed a single time. The sample is drawn from a study of T cells in lung cancer brain metastases. In the study overall: Most of the roughly 20 patients had smoked, with a median of approximately 39 pack-years. Regarding the study as a whole: Brain metastases had fewer unique productive clones than primaries (median 1540 versus 4551). Most clones were lesion-specific, with limited overlap between paired lesions (mean Morisita index approximately 0.2).

The clonotype was recovered from a woman aged 50 to 65 with non-small cell lung cancer. The sequencing sample was made of tumor tissue from the primary lung tumor.

DNA for the CDR3: TGTGCCAGTACTAGAGGCGGAGGCGGTAATGGCTACACCTTC. The encoded protein is CASTRGGGGNGYTF. The rearrangement links TRBV6-1 to TRBJ1-2, with D uncertain. The CDR3 length is 14 residues. V was pared by 9 bases and J by 6 bases, with 20 bases between. Germline CDR1 reads MNHNS; CDR2 reads SASEGT.